This TCR beta chain was retrieved from a study of cytomegalovirus exposure and HLA in healthy donors. Points from the study as a whole: As was reported, the HLA-A and HLA-B alleles of most subjects were accurately predicted from TCR beta sequences.

In the PCR, 60 Vbeta and 13 Jbeta primers were used. Data came from immunoSEQ multiplex PCR; TCRdb stores just in-frame clones and leaves some out. The table has tens of thousands of clones, 72% seen once; the top ten hold roughly 4.9%. The CDR3 is 16 residues long. V dropped 6 bases and J dropped 8 bases, with 25 bases sitting between them. Germline assignment: CDR1 MNHEY and CDR2 SMNVEV (reference sequence). This clone was observed a handful of times. The target antigen is unknown. The clonotype was recovered from a man aged 60-69 years in good health and CMV-seropositive. The chain links TRBV27 to TRBJ1-2; no clear D. Sequencing used PBMCs. The CDR3: CASRVLGAESWQGYTF. The DNA for the CDR3 is TGTGCCAGCAGAGTTCTAGGTGCGGAGTCGTGGCAAGGCTACACCTTC.